The 2 T cell receptor beta chains below come from one sample, sequenced in a study of regulatory T cells in long-lasting Graves disease. Library construction for TCR beta used iRepertoire HTBI primers and Arm-PCR of CDR3 regions. TCRdb re-derived calls from the multiplex PCR reads in MiXCR, one entry per CDR3 protein. The table lists 400,000 to 500,000 distinct CDR3 sequences, 14% to 15% of them singletons. The time point here: newly diagnosed GD, antithyroid drugs for less than 3 months. PBMC RNA served as the TCR library source. The same sample was also studied in work on T cells in Graves' hyperthyroidism and ophthalmopathy.

Sequencing was performed on peripheral blood mononuclear cells (PBMCs), taken at new diagnosis, from a patient treated with antithyroid drugs. The origin of the receptors is a woman aged 30 to 39 with Graves disease.

This clonotype has at least ten counts. The chain is built from TRBV12-3 or TRBV12-4 and TRBJ2-1; 10 nucleotides agree with TRBD2. CDR3 length equals 15 residues. V dropped 2 bases and J dropped 7; count of bases not matched to a gene: 5. This chain's CDR3 is CASSLNSGRTNEQFF. The CDR3, as DNA: TGTGCCAGCAGTTTAAATAGCGGGAGGACGAATGAGCAGTTCTTC.

This clonotype was counted once. The chain couples TRBV5-1 to TRBJ2-1, with TRBD1 identical over 9 bases. With V trimmed by 0 bases and J by 4 bases, 5 bases remained unmatched. The CDR3 has 16 amino acids. CDR1 is SGHRS, CDR2 YFSETQ, per germline. The CDR3 region is CASSLARDRVYNEQFF. The CDR3 region has the DNA TGCGCCAGCAGCTTGGCGCGGGACAGGGTTTACAATGAGCAGTTCTTC.